These 10 T cell receptor beta chains came from one sample sequenced in a study of T cells expressing NK-cell markers. TCRdb derives one entry per CDR3 protein from the 5' RACE reads, leaving out DNA. The sample has 500,000 to 600,000 distinct CDR3 sequences. The sample comprised blood T cells: a sorted CD56 or NKG2C T cell subset, CD4+ or CD8+ T cells, or bulk PBMC T cells (not recorded which). These receptors came from a man in his late teens or twenties in good health.

The chain has TRBV12-3 or TRBV12-4 and TRBJ1-5. This CDR3 has 14 amino acids. The CDR3 protein is CASGSGTANQPQHF.

The V call is TRBV9, the J call TRBJ2-3; the TCRdb call, TRBD2, lacks DNA for checking. This CDR3 is built from 14 residues. The germline CDR1 and CDR2 sequences are SGDLS and YYNGEE. The CDR3 protein is CASSVLEGRDTQYF. Looking up the rest from reference TRBV9 and TRBJ2-3 gives the full variable domain: DSGVTQTPKHLITATGQRVTLRCSPRSGDLSVYWYQQSLDQGLQFLIQYYNGEERAKGNILERFSAQQFPDLHSELNLSSLELGDSALYFCASSVLEGRDTQYFGPGTRLTVL.

V gene TRBV20-1 combines with J gene TRBJ2-5; TCRdb calls TRBD2, which cannot be checked without DNA. The CDR3 length is 13 residues. Germline V gene data show CDR1 as DFQATT and CDR2 as SNEGSKA (reference sequence). CDR3 sequence: CSAPPRQLETQYF.

The gene calls are TRBV3-1 and TRBJ2-5; the TCRdb call, TRBD2, lacks DNA for checking. The CDR3 covers 15 residues. From germline, CDR1 is LGHDT and CDR2 YNNKEL (reference sequence). The CDR3 sequence: CASSQDEGRTRTQYF.

The chain employs TRBV6-2 or TRBV6-3 and TRBJ2-1; the TCRdb D gene call, TRBD2, has no DNA to confirm it. CDR3 length equals 13 residues. Germline values: CDR1 MNHEY, CDR2 SVGEGT. The CDR3 sequence: CASSSGSSVEQFF.

V and J are TRBV20-1 and TRBJ1-2; there is no DNA to check the TCRdb D call of TRBD1. Germline CDR1 DFQATT, CDR2 SNEGSKA (reference sequence). The CDR3 is 12 amino acids. CDR3 sequence: CSAQGENYGYTF.

The V and J genes are TRBV20-1 and TRBJ2-1; the TCRdb call, TRBD2, lacks DNA for checking. Germline values: CDR1 DFQATT, CDR2 SNEGSKA (reference sequence). The CDR3 has 14 residues. CDR3 protein: CSASSGGLYNEQFF.

The chain recombines TRBV4-3 with TRBJ1-4; the D gene TCRdb calls, TRBD1, cannot be checked with no DNA. Germline V CDR1 and CDR2: LGHNA, YSLEER. The CDR3 is made up of 16 amino acids. The CDR3: CASSQWPGASNEKLFF.

This rearrangement joins TRBV7-2 to TRBJ2-6; TCRdb's D call of TRBD2 is untestable without DNA. The CDR3 is made up of 17 amino acids. Germline assignment: CDR1 SGHTA and CDR2 FQGNSA. The CDR3 is CASSLAGSLSGANVLTF.

This chain links TRBV7-8 with TRBJ2-2; TCRdb lists TRBD2, though no DNA is available to test this call. The CDR3 extends over 19 amino acids. CDR1 SGHVS and CDR2 FQNEAQ come from the germline V gene. The CDR3 reads CASSKRELAGGRNTGELFF.